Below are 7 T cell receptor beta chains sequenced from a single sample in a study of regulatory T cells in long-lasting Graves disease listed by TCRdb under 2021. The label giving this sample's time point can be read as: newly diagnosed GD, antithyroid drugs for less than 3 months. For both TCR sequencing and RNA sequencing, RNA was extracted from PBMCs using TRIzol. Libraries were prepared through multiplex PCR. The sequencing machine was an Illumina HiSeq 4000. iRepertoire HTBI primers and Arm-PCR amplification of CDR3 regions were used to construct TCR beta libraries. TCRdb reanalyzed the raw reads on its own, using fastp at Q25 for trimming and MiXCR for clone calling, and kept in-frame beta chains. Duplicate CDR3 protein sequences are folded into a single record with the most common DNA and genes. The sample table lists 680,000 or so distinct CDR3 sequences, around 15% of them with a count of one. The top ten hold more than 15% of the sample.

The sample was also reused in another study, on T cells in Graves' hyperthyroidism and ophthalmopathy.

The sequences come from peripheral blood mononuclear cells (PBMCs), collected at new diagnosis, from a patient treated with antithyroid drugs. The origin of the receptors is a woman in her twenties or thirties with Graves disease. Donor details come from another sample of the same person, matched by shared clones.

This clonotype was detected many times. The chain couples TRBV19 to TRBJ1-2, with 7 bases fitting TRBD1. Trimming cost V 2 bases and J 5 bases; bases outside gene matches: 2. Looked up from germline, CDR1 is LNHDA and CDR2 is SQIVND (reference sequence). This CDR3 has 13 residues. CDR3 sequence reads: CASSIPRGYGYTF. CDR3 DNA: TGTGCCAGTAGTATACCCAGGGGGTATGGCTACACCTTC.

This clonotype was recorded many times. CDR3 loop: CANRGDSSGNTIYF. CDR3 bases: TGTGCCAATAGGGGGGACAGCTCTGGAAACACCATATATTTT. The chain joins TRBV12-3 or TRBV12-4 to TRBJ1-3; 7 nucleotides agree with TRBD1. With 10 bases clipped from V and 0 bases from J, the junction kept 6 bases outside the gene matches. The CDR3 length is 14 residues.

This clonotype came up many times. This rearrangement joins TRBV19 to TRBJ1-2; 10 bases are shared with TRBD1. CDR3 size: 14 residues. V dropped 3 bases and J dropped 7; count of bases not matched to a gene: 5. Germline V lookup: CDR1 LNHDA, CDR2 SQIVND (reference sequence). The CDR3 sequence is CASSIGQGDGGYTF. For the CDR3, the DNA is TGTGCCAGTAGTATTGGACAGGGGGATGGTGGCTACACCTTC.

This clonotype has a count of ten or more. The CDR3 is CASRRYQNTEAFF. The DNA for the CDR3 is TGTGCCAGCAGGAGGTATCAGAACACTGAAGCTTTCTTT. The rearrangement uses TRBV28 and TRBJ1-1; D gene uncertain. This CDR3 has 13 residues. V was trimmed by 6 bases and J by 1 base, leaving 9 bases between them. Germline V gene data show CDR1 as MDHEN and CDR2 as SYDVKM.

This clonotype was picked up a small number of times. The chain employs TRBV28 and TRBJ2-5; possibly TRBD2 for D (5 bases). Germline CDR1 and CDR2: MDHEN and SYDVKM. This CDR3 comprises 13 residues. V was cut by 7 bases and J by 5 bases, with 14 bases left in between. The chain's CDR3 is CASNLGVPETQYF. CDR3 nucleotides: TGTGCCAGCAATCTCGGGGTCCCGGAGACCCAGTACTTC.

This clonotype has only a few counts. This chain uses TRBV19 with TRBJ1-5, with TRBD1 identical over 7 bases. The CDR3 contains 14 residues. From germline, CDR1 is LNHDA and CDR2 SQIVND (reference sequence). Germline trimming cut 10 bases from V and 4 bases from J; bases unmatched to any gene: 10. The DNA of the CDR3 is TGTGCCACCTCACTCTCAGGGGGTAATCAGCCCCAGCATTTT. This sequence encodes CATSLSGGNQPQHF.

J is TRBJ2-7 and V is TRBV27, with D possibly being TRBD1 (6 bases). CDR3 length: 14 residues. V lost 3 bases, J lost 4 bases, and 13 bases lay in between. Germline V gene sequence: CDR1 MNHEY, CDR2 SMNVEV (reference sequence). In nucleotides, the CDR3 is TGTGCCAGCAGTTTTGAAGTGACAGGATACGAGCAGTACTTC. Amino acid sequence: CASSFEVTGYEQYF.